This TCR beta chain was documented in a study of regulatory T cells in long-lasting Graves disease. The table lists this clonotype with a few counts. The antigen is undetermined. Noted time point: newly diagnosed GD, antithyroid drugs for less than 3 months. Following extraction of RNA from PBMCs, that RNA was used to make the TCR library. Both iRepertoire HTBI primers and Arm-PCR of CDR3 regions were used to build the TCR beta libraries. MiXCR, applied by TCRdb to the multiplex PCR reads, yields one record per CDR3 protein. This sample has more than 300,000 distinct CDR3 sequences; roughly 15% occur once, and the top ten carry about 20%. Overall study results and limits: TRBV28 was favored in persistent disease, as were TRBJ1-2 and TRBJ2-5.

This CDR3 has 13 residues. Trimming took off 2 bases at V and 5 bases at J, with 10 bases between the two ends. Germline CDR1 DFQATT, CDR2 SNEGSKA (reference sequence). Sequencing was performed on peripheral blood mononuclear cells (PBMCs), taken at new diagnosis, from a patient treated with antithyroid drugs. This clonotype originated in a female donor with Graves disease. The rearrangement uses TRBV20-1 and TRBJ1-5; no clear D gene. For the CDR3, the DNA is TGCAGTGCTAGATACAGATTCGATCAGCCCCAGCATTTT. Protein sequence: CSARYRFDQPQHF.